What follows are 30 T cell receptor beta chains derived from one specimen sequenced in a study of technical replicates of blood from a handful of donors. The repertoire was sequenced with immunoSEQ multiplex PCR; TCRdb's copy has only in-frame clones and lacks some. This table has tens of thousands of clones, over 95% appearing once. The sequencing input was T cells isolated from PBMCs. The receptors stem from a human donor in good health.

The chain joins TRBV6-5 to TRBJ2-5, with 7 bases matching TRBD2. The trim removed 8 bases at V and 3 bases at J, leaving 9 bases unmatched. In germline, CDR1 is MNHEY, CDR2 SVGAGI. This CDR3 has 14 amino acids. The CDR3 coding sequence is TGTGCCAGCTTTTCCATCGGGGGGAAAGAGACCCAGTACTTC. Protein: CASFSIGGKETQYF.

The rearrangement uses TRBV7-6 and TRBJ1-1; a weak D match, TRBD1 (5 bases). The V and J ends lost 2 bases and 4 bases respectively, with 26 bases between them. The CDR3 spans 19 residues. The germline V gene encodes CDR1 SGHVS and CDR2 FNYEAQ. The CDR3 spells CASSLKSWASRDGGTEAFF. Here the CDR3 DNA reads TGTGCCAGCAGCTTAAAATCTTGGGCCTCCAGGGACGGGGGCACTGAAGCTTTCTTT.

The chain links TRBV5-4 to TRBJ1-4; weak D call: TRBD1 (6 bases). This CDR3 is 15 amino acids long. The germline V gene encodes CDR1 SGHNT and CDR2 YYREEE (reference sequence). V was cut by 0 bases and J by 5 bases, with 11 bases left in between. Here the CDR3 reads CASSLGGQLNEKLFF. The CDR3 DNA follows: TGTGCCAGCAGCTTGGGCGGACAGTTAAATGAAAAACTGTTTTTT. The complete variable domain, with remaining parts taken from reference TRBV5-4 and TRBJ1-4, reads ETGVTQSPTHLIKTRGQQVTLRCSSQSGHNTVSWYQQALGQGPQFIFQYYREEENGRGNFPPRFSGLQFPNYSSELNVNALELDDSALYLCASSLGGQLNEKLFFGSGTQLSVL.

V and J are TRBV7-6 and TRBJ1-5; D may be TRBD1 (6 bases). The V end was cut by 5 bases, the J end by 4 bases, with 18 bases between. This CDR3 is built from 16 residues. The germline CDR1 and CDR2 sequences are SGHVS and FNYEAQ. The CDR3 nucleotides are TGTGCCAGCAGCCTAAGACAGGTGAGGGGTAATCAGCCCCAGCATTTT. Protein product: CASSLRQVRGNQPQHF.

This chain connects TRBV4-2 to TRBJ2-7, with 10 bases identical to TRBD1. The CDR3 totals 12 residues. Germline V gene lookup returns CDR1 LGHNA and CDR2 YNFKEQ. With 6 bases clipped from V and 4 bases from J, the junction kept 0 bases outside the gene matches. Here the CDR3 reads CASRGQGYEQYF. CDR3 nucleotide sequence: TGTGCCAGCAGGGGACAGGGGTACGAGCAGTACTTC.

The chain recombines TRBV4-1 with TRBJ2-7, with TRBD1 matching 9 bases. The CDR3 runs 16 residues. Germline V lookup: CDR1 MGHRA, CDR2 YSYEKL. Losses at the gene ends were 4 bases for V and 2 bases for J; bases not matched to a gene: 9. The CDR3: CASSRETGGETYEQYF. The CDR3 coding sequence is TGCGCCAGCAGCCGCGAAACAGGGGGCGAAACCTACGAGCAGTACTTC.

CDR3 DNA sequence: TGTGCCAGCAGTCCTGGACATAATGAGCAGTTCTTC. Its translation is CASSPGHNEQFF. The rearrangement uses TRBV11-3 and TRBJ2-1; perhaps TRBD1 as D (5 bases). V shed 6 bases and J shed 7 bases, with 10 bases lying between them. This CDR3 comprises 12 residues. Germline CDR1 reads SGHNT; CDR2 reads YENEEA.

This clone occurred once. The chain has TRBV30 and TRBJ1-1; maybe TRBD1 (5 bases). The ends were cut back, 1 base at V and 9 bases at J, with 18 bases in the middle. Germline lookup yields CDR1 GTSNPN and CDR2 SVGIG (reference sequence). The length of the CDR3 is 14 residues. The CDR3 nucleotides read TGTGCCTGGAGTGCCTTATCAGGGTTGGTACAAGCTTTCTTT. Its protein product is CAWSALSGLVQAFF.

This clone was seen once. The rearrangement links TRBV27 to TRBJ1-1; 7 bases line up with TRBD1. In germline, CDR1 is MNHEY, CDR2 SMNVEV (reference sequence). J lost 0 bases, V lost 0 bases, and 13 bases had no gene match. The CDR3 is 19 residues long. The CDR3 DNA sequence: TGTGCCAGCAGTTTATCATCGTGGCAGGGGGTGAAGATGAACACTGAAGCTTTCTTT. The encoded protein is CASSLSSWQGVKMNTEAFF.

The V gene is TRBV29-1, the J gene TRBJ2-3; 10 bases map to TRBD2. In germline, CDR1 is SQVTM, CDR2 ANQGSEA. The CDR3 sequence is 15 residues long. J was trimmed by 0 bases and V by 3 bases; bases with no gene match: 3. In DNA form, the CDR3 reads TGCAGCGTTGACCGGACTAGCGGAAGCACAGATACGCAGTATTTT. Its translation: CSVDRTSGSTDTQYF.

J is TRBJ2-7 and V is TRBV19; TRBD1 matches 9 bases. The junction had 4 bases not matched to a gene; V was cut back by 3 bases and J by 4 bases. CDR3 size: 14 residues. CDR1 is LNHDA, CDR2 SQIVND, per germline (reference sequence). In DNA, the CDR3 is TGTGCCAGTAGTATGGGACAGGGTGGGTACGAGCAGTACTTC. This gives the protein CASSMGQGGYEQYF.

V gene TRBV7-6 combines with J gene TRBJ2-5, with TRBD1 matching over 7 bases. This CDR3 has 15 amino acids. V shed 2 bases, J shed 0 bases, and the junction held 3 bases outside the gene matches. Germline CDR1 reads SGHVS; CDR2 reads FNYEAQ. CDR3: CASSLYDRDQETQYF. CDR3 in DNA: TGTGCCAGCAGCTTATACGACAGGGACCAAGAGACCCAGTACTTC.

J is TRBJ2-7 and V is TRBV19; TRBD1 might be the D (5 bases). CDR1 LNHDA and CDR2 SQIVND come from the germline V gene (reference sequence). The CDR3 is made up of 14 amino acids. V shed 5 bases and J shed 1 base, with 12 bases lying between them. CDR3 amino acids: CASSATAGSYEQYF. The CDR3 DNA reads as TGTGCCAGTAGTGCGACAGCTGGGTCCTACGAGCAGTACTTC.

The chain employs TRBV5-8 and TRBJ2-7; 7 bases match TRBD1. The CDR3 is 15 residues long. Germline lookup yields CDR1 SGHTS and CDR2 YDEGEE. The V and J ends lost 1 base and 3 bases, in that order; junction bases with no gene match: 7. The CDR3, as DNA: TGTGCCAGCAGCTTGTTCGACAGGGATTTCTACGAGCAGTACTTC. Translated, it gives CASSLFDRDFYEQYF.

The chain combines TRBV7-2 with TRBJ1-2, with 8 positions matching TRBD1. CDR1 and CDR2 (germline): SGHTA, FQGNSA. CDR3 size: 13 residues. V gave up 5 bases and J gave up 6 bases; unmatched junction bases: 5. CDR3 DNA sequence: TGTGCCAGCAGCCAGGGACAGGTCGATGGCTACACCTTC. This translates into CASSQGQVDGYTF.

The CDR3: CASRRRALLSYEQYF. Here the CDR3 DNA reads TGTGCCAGCAGAAGGAGGGCTCTACTCTCCTACGAGCAGTACTTC. The rearrangement joins TRBV2 to TRBJ2-7; tentative D call: TRBD2 (6 bases). The V end lost 6 bases, the J end lost 0 bases, and 15 bases lay between the germline ends. Germline loops: CDR1 SNHLY, CDR2 FYNNEI. This CDR3 contains 15 residues.

This clone appeared a few times. The chain recombines TRBV2 with TRBJ1-1, with 7 positions matching TRBD1. CDR1 and CDR2 from the germline V gene are SNHLY and FYNNEI. This CDR3 is 11 amino acids long. V was clipped by 11 bases and J by 8 bases; unmatched bases: 8. CDR3 nucleotides: TGTGCCGGTCGACAGGGCCCCGAAGCTTTCTTT. Protein sequence: CAGRQGPEAFF.

This chain uses TRBV5-6 with TRBJ2-3; TRBD2 matches at 10 bases. This CDR3 region has 14 residues. Germline V gives CDR1 SGHDT, CDR2 YYEEEE. V was pared by 4 bases and J by 1 base, with 0 bases of the junction left unmatched. DNA for the CDR3: TGTGCCAGCAGCGGACTAGCGGGCACAGATACGCAGTATTTT. Translating gives CASSGLAGTDTQYF.

The V and J genes are TRBV9 and TRBJ2-3; weak D call: TRBD2 (6 bases). This CDR3 is 16 amino acids long. Deletions cut 3 bases from V and 5 bases from J, with 19 bases between. Germline CDR1 SGDLS, CDR2 YYNGEE. The CDR3 DNA reads TGTGCCAGCAGCGAGACGACCGGAGGGTTCAGAGATACGCAGTATTTT. As protein: CASSETTGGFRDTQYF.

The DNA of the CDR3 is TGTGCCAGCAGTTTACTTTTTGGGGCGCCCCAGCATTTT. This codes for CASSLLFGAPQHF. The chain recombines TRBV27 with TRBJ1-5; D might be TRBD1 (5 bases). Germline V gene sequence: CDR1 MNHEY, CDR2 SMNVEV (reference sequence). The CDR3 contains 13 residues. Trimming removed 2 bases from V and 9 bases from J, with 11 bases in between.

V usage is TRBV6-6 and J usage is TRBJ2-7; D is perhaps TRBD1 (5 bases). The CDR3 extends over 12 amino acids. V lost 5 bases and J 3 bases, leaving 8 bases between the germline ends. Germline V lookup: CDR1 MNHNY, CDR2 SVGAGI (reference sequence). The CDR3 region has the DNA TGTGCCAGCAGTCATGACAGCTACGAGCAGTACTTC. As protein: CASSHDSYEQYF.

This chain uses TRBV15 with TRBJ2-6, with D hard to call. Germline assignment: CDR1 LNHNV and CDR2 YYDKDF (reference sequence). The length of the CDR3 is 16 residues. V lost 0 bases and J lost 0, with 6 bases in between. This CDR3 is CATSRDGSSGANVLTF. The DNA for the CDR3 is TGTGCCACCAGCAGAGATGGCTCCTCTGGGGCCAACGTCCTGACTTTC.

The rearrangement joins TRBV7-3 to TRBJ1-1, with D possibly matching TRBD1 (5 bases). Germline V gene lookup returns CDR1 SGHTA and CDR2 FQGTGA. Trimming shortened V by 7 bases and J by 0 bases, and 12 bases separated the two germline ends. This CDR3 is built from 14 residues. CDR3 amino acids: CASKVDTLNTEAFF. Written as DNA, the CDR3 is TGTGCCAGCAAGGTGGACACTCTGAACACTGAAGCTTTCTTT.

The chain is built from TRBV28 and TRBJ2-4, with no clear D. Deletions cut 6 bases from V and 6 bases from J, with 9 bases between. The CDR3 is 12 residues long. CDR1 is MDHEN, CDR2 SYDVKM, per germline. This chain's CDR3 is CASSRRGNIQYF. CDR3 coding DNA: TGTGCCAGCAGCCGCAGAGGAAACATTCAGTACTTC.

This chain joins TRBV10-1 and TRBJ2-7; TRBD2 agrees at 13 bases. J gave up 2 bases and V 3 bases, and 7 bases lay outside the gene matches. CDR1 is WNHNN and CDR2 is SYGVQD in the germline V gene (reference sequence). This CDR3 has 17 amino acids. This CDR3 is CASSETGLAGYPYEQYF. The CDR3 region has the DNA TGCGCCAGCAGTGAAACGGGACTAGCGGGATACCCCTACGAGCAGTACTTC.

This sequence joins TRBV19 and TRBJ1-5, with unresolved D. The CDR3 covers 14 residues. Trimming took 1 base from V and 3 from J, leaving 7 bases between them. CDR1 and CDR2 (germline): LNHDA, SQIVND (reference sequence). DNA of the CDR3: TGTGCCAGTAGTATAGGGCAGTACAATCAGCCCCAGCATTTT. Encoded protein: CASSIGQYNQPQHF.

This chain links TRBV2 with TRBJ1-5; D might be TRBD1 (5 bases). V lost 7 bases to trimming and J lost 4 bases, with 17 bases between them. CDR3 size: 15 residues. Germline V gene sequence: CDR1 SNHLY, CDR2 FYNNEI. CDR3 amino acids: CASTGTLGGNQPQHF. The CDR3 nucleotides are TGTGCCAGCACTGGGACTCTCGGCGGGAATCAGCCCCAGCATTTT.

The J gene is TRBJ2-6, the V gene TRBV14, with D possibly matching TRBD1 (5 bases). The CDR3 is 14 residues long. Trimming stripped 4 bases from V and 4 bases from J, with 8 bases between. From germline, CDR1 is SGHDN and CDR2 FVKESK. For the CDR3, the DNA is TGTGCCAGCAGCCTATGGACAGGGGCCAACGTCCTGACTTTC. It translates to CASSLWTGANVLTF.

The chain carries TRBV7-2 and TRBJ2-2; TRBD2 matches at 13 bases. The CDR3 covers 16 residues. Germline CDR1 reads SGHTA; CDR2 reads FQGNSA. Trimming at V came to 3 bases and at J to 7 bases, leaving 5 bases not matched to a gene. The CDR3 DNA sequence: TGTGCCAGCAGCTTCCGGACTAGCGGGAGTAACGGGGAGCTGTTTTTT. As protein: CASSFRTSGSNGELFF.

The V call is TRBV7-9, the J call TRBJ2-7; TRBD1 aligns across 9 bases. CDR3 length: 13 amino acids. Trimming at V came to 5 bases and at J to 2 bases, leaving 1 base not matched to a gene. Germline CDR1 reads SEHNR; CDR2 reads FQNEAQ (reference sequence). The CDR3 DNA is TGTGCCAGCAGCGGACAGGGGACCTACGAGCAGTACTTC. This codes for CASSGQGTYEQYF.